Below are 8 T cell receptor beta chains sequenced from a single sample in a study of blood T cell repertoires in COVID-19. Sequencing used immunoSEQ multiplex PCR; TCRdb keeps in-frame clones, though not all of them. Among 200,000 or so clones, around 90% were seen once, and the ten largest hold 9.5% to 14%. The sample comprised PBMCs or T cells enriched from blood (not recorded which). The receptor set was obtained from a man aged 25-45 years who had recovered from COVID-19.

The chain recombines TRBV5-1 with TRBJ1-2, with TRBD1 matching over 12 bases. CDR1 is SGHRS, CDR2 YFSETQ, per germline. Germline trimming cut 0 bases from V and 6 bases from J; bases unmatched to any gene: 12. The CDR3 is 18 residues long. The CDR3 DNA follows: TGCGCCAGCAGCTTGGAAAGGTTAAGGGACAGGGGGCTTCATGGCTACACCTTC. Translation: CASSLERLRDRGLHGYTF.

The sample holds a few counts of this clone. This chain joins TRBV4-3 and TRBJ2-5, with 7 bases that match TRBD2. The junction had 11 bases not matched to a gene; V was cut back by 5 bases and J by 5 bases. This CDR3 is 15 amino acids long. Germline V gene lookup returns CDR1 LGHNA and CDR2 YSLEER. Written as DNA, the CDR3 is TGCGCCAGCAGCAAAGTTTGGGGGGGTAAGGAGACCCAGTACTTC. This codes for CASSKVWGGKETQYF.

V usage is TRBV28 and J usage is TRBJ2-5; 9 positions match TRBD1. The V gene's germline CDR1 is MDHEN and CDR2 SYDVKM. V lost 6 bases, J lost 5 bases, and 10 bases stayed unmatched. This CDR3 region has 15 residues. For the CDR3, the DNA is TGTGCCAGCAGCCACGGACAGGGGCGAGGGGAGACCCAGTACTTC. It encodes CASSHGQGRGETQYF.

The V and J genes are TRBV19 and TRBJ2-5; a weak D match, TRBD1 (5 bases). Germline values: CDR1 LNHDA, CDR2 SQIVND (reference sequence). V was shortened by 3 bases and J by 2 bases, with 7 bases between the two germline ends. This CDR3 has 13 amino acids. The chain's CDR3 is CASSMGQQETQYF. The CDR3 bases are TGTGCCAGTAGTATGGGGCAGCAAGAGACCCAGTACTTC.

The rearrangement links TRBV7-2 to TRBJ2-2, with D possibly matching TRBD1 (6 bases). CDR1 is SGHTA and CDR2 is FQGNSA in the germline V gene. The V end lost 1 base, the J end lost 6 bases, and 15 bases lay between the germline ends. The CDR3 covers 16 residues. CDR3 region: CASSLGGRGVPGELFF. CDR3 DNA sequence: TGTGCCAGCAGCTTAGGGGGGCGAGGGGTTCCCGGGGAGCTGTTTTTT. Full variable domain (outside the CDR3, taken from reference TRBV7-2 and TRBJ2-2): GAGVSQSPSNKVTEKGKDVELRCDPISGHTALYWYRQSLGQGLEFLIYFQGNSAPDKSGLPSDRFSAERTGGSVSTLTIQRTQQEDSAVYLCASSLGGRGVPGELFFGEGSRLTVL.

The chain links TRBV5-1 to TRBJ1-3; D is perhaps TRBD1 (6 bases). The germline V gene encodes CDR1 SGHRS and CDR2 YFSETQ. CDR3 length: 18 amino acids. Trimming left V 0 bases short and J 0 bases short, with 16 bases between. In DNA, the CDR3 is TGCGCCAGCAGCTTGGGGATGACAGGAACGACCTCTGGAAACACCATATATTTT. Its protein product is CASSLGMTGTTSGNTIYF.

In DNA form, the CDR3 reads TGTGCCAGCAGCTACCCTCTAGCGGGCGCAGCCTACGAGCAGTACTTC. It encodes CASSYPLAGAAYEQYF. The chain is built from TRBV7-9 and TRBJ2-7; TRBD2 aligns across 8 bases. Germline CDR1 reads SEHNR; CDR2 reads FQNEAQ (reference sequence). The ends lost 4 bases at V and 2 bases at J; junction bases unmatched: 10. This CDR3 is 16 amino acids long.

J is TRBJ2-5 and V is TRBV6-5; D is perhaps TRBD2 (5 bases). The V and J ends lost 2 bases and 7 bases respectively, with 8 bases between them. Per the germline V gene, CDR1 is MNHEY and CDR2 is SVGAGI. The CDR3 is made up of 12 amino acids. The CDR3 coding sequence is TGTGCCAGCAGTTACCCACGGGGGACCCAGTACTTC. The encoded protein is CASSYPRGTQYF.